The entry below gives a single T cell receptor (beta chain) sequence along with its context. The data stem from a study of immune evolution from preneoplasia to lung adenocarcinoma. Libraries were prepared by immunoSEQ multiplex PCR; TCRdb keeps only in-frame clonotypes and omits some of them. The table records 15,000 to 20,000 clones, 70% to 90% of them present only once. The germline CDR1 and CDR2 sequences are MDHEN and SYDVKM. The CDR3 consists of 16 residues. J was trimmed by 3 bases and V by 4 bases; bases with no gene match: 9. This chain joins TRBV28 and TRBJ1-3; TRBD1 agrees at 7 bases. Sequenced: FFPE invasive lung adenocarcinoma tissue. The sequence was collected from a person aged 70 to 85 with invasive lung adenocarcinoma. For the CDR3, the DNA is TGTGCCAGCAGTTATGCAGGGGGTTCGGGTGGAAACACCATATATTTT. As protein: CASSYAGGSGGNTIYF.